The clone carrying this T cell receptor (beta chain) was counted a single time. The data derive from a study of OX40 agonist ivuxolimab in advanced cancers. Study context: At 0.01 to 10 mg/kg, ivuxolimab was administered intravenously to patients every 2 weeks.

Sampling times: baseline, cycle 4 day 1, cycle 7 day 1. Here immunoSEQ multiplex PCR was the method, and the copy in TCRdb shows in-frame clones only, minus some. The table has roughly 62,000 clones, 92% seen once. Sequenced material: CD4+ or CD8+ T cells sorted from blood, taken in a trial of the OX40 agonist ivuxolimab. The clonotype originates from an adult with an advanced solid tumor such as melanoma, head and neck, liver or kidney cancer.

This CDR3 reads CASSLTGTGGFYGYTF. The CDR3 DNA reads as TGTGCCAGCAGCTTAACCGGGACAGGGGGCTTCTATGGCTACACCTTC. The chain employs TRBV5-8 and TRBJ1-2, with TRBD1 matching 12 bases. Trimming took 2 bases from V and 4 from J; bases not matched to a gene: 6. This CDR3 spans 16 amino acids. The germline CDR1 and CDR2 sequences are SGHTS and YDEGEE. The variable domain in full, completed from reference TRBV5-8 and TRBJ1-2, reads EAGVTQSPTHLIKTRGQQATLRCSPISGHTSVYWYQQALGLGLQFLLWYDEGEERNRGNFPPRFSGRQFPNYSSELNVNALELEDSALYLCASSLTGTGGFYGYTFGSGTRLTVV.